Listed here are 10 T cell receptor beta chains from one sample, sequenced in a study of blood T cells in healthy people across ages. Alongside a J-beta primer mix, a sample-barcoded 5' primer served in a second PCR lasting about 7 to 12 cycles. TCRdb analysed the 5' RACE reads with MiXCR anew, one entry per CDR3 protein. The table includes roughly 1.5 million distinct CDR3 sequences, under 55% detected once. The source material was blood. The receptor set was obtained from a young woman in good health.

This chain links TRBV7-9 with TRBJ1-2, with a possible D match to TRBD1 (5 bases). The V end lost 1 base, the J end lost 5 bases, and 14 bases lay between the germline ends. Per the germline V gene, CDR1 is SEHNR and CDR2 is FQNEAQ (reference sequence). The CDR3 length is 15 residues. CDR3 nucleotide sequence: TGTGCCAGCAGCTTAGTTTATGAGCGGGGGTATGGCTACACCTTC. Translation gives CASSLVYERGYGYTF.

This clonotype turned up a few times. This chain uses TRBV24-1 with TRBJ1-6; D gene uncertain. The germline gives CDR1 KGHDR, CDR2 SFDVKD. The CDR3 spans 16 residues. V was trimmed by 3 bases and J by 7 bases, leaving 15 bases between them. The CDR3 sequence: CATSDHTRGENSPLHF. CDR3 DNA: TGTGCCACCAGTGATCACACTCGCGGGGAGAATTCACCCCTCCACTTT.

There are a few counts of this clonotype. In DNA, the CDR3 is TGTGCCAGCAGGTCCGCTACCGGGGCTTCCTACGAGCAGTACTTC. Its translation is CASRSATGASYEQYF. The chain joins TRBV6-5 to TRBJ2-7; TRBD1 or TRBD2 may be the D gene (5 bases each). V lost 6 bases and J 1 base, leaving 16 bases between the germline ends. Germline V gives CDR1 MNHEY, CDR2 SVGAGI. This CDR3 is built from 15 residues.

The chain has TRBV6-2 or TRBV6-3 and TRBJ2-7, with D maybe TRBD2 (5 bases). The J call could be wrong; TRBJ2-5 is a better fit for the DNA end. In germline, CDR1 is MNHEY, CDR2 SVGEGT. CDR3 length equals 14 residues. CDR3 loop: CASRTWSGQETQYF. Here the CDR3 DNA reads TGTGCCAGCAGGACGTGGAGCGGTCAAGAGACCCAGTACTTC.

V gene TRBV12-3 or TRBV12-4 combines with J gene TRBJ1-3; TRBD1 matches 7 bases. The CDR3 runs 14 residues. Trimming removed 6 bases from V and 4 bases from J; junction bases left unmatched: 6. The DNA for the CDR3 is TGTGCCAGCAGCACGACGGGACAGGGAAACACCATATATTTT. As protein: CASSTTGQGNTIYF.

CDR3: CASSDPGQGEETQYF. CDR3 DNA sequence: TGTGCCAGCAGCGACCCCGGACAGGGGGAAGAGACCCAGTACTTC. The rearrangement joins TRBV9 to TRBJ2-5; 10 bases align to TRBD1. The CDR3 runs 15 residues. With 3 bases clipped from V and 3 bases from J, the junction kept 5 bases outside the gene matches. The germline V gene encodes CDR1 SGDLS and CDR2 YYNGEE.

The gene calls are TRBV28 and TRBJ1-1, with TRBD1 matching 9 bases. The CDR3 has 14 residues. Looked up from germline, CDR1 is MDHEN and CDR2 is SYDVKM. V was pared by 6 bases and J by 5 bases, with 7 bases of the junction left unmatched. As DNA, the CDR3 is TGTGCCAGCAGATACACAGGGGGCCGGACTGAAGCTTTCTTT. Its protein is CASRYTGGRTEAFF.

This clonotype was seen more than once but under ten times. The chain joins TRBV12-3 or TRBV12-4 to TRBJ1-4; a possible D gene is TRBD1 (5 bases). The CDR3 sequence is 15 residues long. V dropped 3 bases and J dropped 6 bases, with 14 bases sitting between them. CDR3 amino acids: CASSFEPGWDEKLFF. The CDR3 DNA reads TGTGCCAGCAGTTTTGAACCAGGGTGGGATGAAAAACTGTTTTTT.

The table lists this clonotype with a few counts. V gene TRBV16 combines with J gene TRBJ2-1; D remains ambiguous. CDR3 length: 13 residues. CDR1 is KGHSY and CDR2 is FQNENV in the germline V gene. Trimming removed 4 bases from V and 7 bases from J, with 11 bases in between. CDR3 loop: CASSLLGINEQFF. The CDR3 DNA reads TGTGCCAGCAGCCTGTTAGGGATTAATGAGCAGTTCTTC.

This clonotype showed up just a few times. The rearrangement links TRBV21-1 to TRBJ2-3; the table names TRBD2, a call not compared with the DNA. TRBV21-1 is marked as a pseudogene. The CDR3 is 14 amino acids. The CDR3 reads CASSTKAGPDTQYF. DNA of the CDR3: TGTGCCAGCAGCACGAAGGCAGGGCCAGATACGCAGTATTTT.